Below are 27 T cell receptor beta chains sequenced from a single sample in a study of blood T cell repertoires in COVID-19 (dated by TCRdb to the early 2020s). The receptor library was made with the immunoSEQ multiplex PCR assay. This immuneACCESS table, as held by TCRdb, lists in-frame sequences with V and J called but not all clones. Of the missing ones, under half trace to an unresolved V gene in checked studies; the others have no known cause. Recorded for this sample are 150,000 to 200,000 clones; approximately 80% of them occurred a single time. In total, the top ten clones hold more than 3% of the sample. The sample taken for sequencing was PBMCs or T cells enriched from blood (not recorded which). The receptor set was obtained from a woman in her fifties or sixties who had recovered from COVID-19.

The V and J genes are TRBV18 and TRBJ1-1; perhaps TRBD1 as D (5 bases). CDR1 KGHSH and CDR2 LQKENI come from the germline V gene. The CDR3 is made up of 17 amino acids. The V end lost 4 bases, the J end lost 0 bases, and 18 bases lay between the germline ends. Here the CDR3 reads CASSRSKIDRLNTEAFF. The CDR3, as DNA: TGTGCCAGCTCACGAAGCAAAATCGACAGATTGAACACTGAAGCTTTCTTT.

In its sample, this clone was seen once. The CDR3 is CASTLGGVSYNEQFF. The CDR3 coding sequence is TGTGCCAGCACCCTTGGGGGGGTGTCCTACAATGAGCAGTTCTTC. The genes are TRBV7-8 and TRBJ2-1; 7 nucleotides align to TRBD2. The CDR3 spans 15 residues. CDR1 SGHVS and CDR2 FQNEAQ come from the germline V gene. V lost 7 bases to trimming and J lost 1 base; unmatched junction nucleotides: 7.

A single count supports this clone. This chain links TRBV3-1 (or the pseudogene TRBV3-2) with TRBJ1-1; D perhaps matches TRBD1 (6 bases). Germline V CDR1 and CDR2: LGHDT, YNNKEL (reference sequence). CDR3 length equals 15 residues. Trimming removed 4 bases from V and 4 bases from J, with 16 bases in between. CDR3 in DNA: TGTGCCAGCAGCCCCGGACCTCGGGGGGCCACTGAAGCTTTCTTT. It codes for CASSPGPRGATEAFF.

The sample holds one count of this clone. This rearrangement joins TRBV5-8 to TRBJ2-1; 7 nucleotides agree with TRBD1. This CDR3 region has 15 residues. The V and J ends lost 4 bases and 8 bases, in that order; junction bases with no gene match: 12. Germline assignment: CDR1 SGHTS and CDR2 YDEGEE. CDR3 nucleotide sequence: TGTGCCAGCAGCCCTTCGCCGACAGGGCGCGATGAGCAGTTCTTC. Its protein product is CASSPSPTGRDEQFF.

The V call is TRBV4-1, the J call TRBJ1-2; D is possibly TRBD1 (5 bases). This CDR3 contains 14 residues. CDR1 is MGHRA, CDR2 YSYEKL, per germline. The V end was cut by 3 bases, the J end by 3 bases, with 11 bases between. In DNA form, the CDR3 reads TGCGCCAGCAGCCAGCGGGGGGAATACTATGGCTACACCTTC. Residues: CASSQRGEYYGYTF.

The chain employs TRBV14 and TRBJ2-2, with a weak D call TRBD2 (6 bases). The CDR3 has 17 amino acids. Germline V gene data show CDR1 as SGHDN and CDR2 as FVKESK. Trimming stripped 0 bases from V and 4 bases from J, with 15 bases between. This CDR3 reads CASSQDPPGRTTGELFF. Here the CDR3 DNA reads TGTGCCAGCAGCCAAGATCCGCCAGGGAGGACCACCGGGGAGCTGTTTTTT.

The chain couples TRBV29-1 to TRBJ1-1; 9 bases are shared with TRBD1. From germline, CDR1 is SQVTM and CDR2 ANQGSEA. The CDR3 contains 10 residues. V lost 7 bases to trimming and J lost 10 bases; unmatched junction nucleotides: 4. The CDR3 spells CSATGGTAFF. The CDR3 region has the DNA TGCAGCGCTACAGGGGGCACAGCTTTCTTT.

In its sample, this clone was seen once. The rearrangement links TRBV6-5 to TRBJ2-7, with D tentatively TRBD2 (7 bases). The CDR3 is 15 amino acids. V gave up 4 bases and J gave up 3 bases, with 16 bases separating them. Per germline, CDR1 MNHEY and CDR2 SVGAGI. DNA for the CDR3: TGTGCCAGCAGTTCCTCTAAGGGGGGGATCTACGAGCAGTACTTC. Amino acid sequence: CASSSSKGGIYEQYF.

CDR3 loop: CASSQAGALNYGYTF. For the CDR3, the DNA is TGCGCCAGCAGCCAAGCGGGAGCACTTAACTATGGCTACACCTTC. The V gene is TRBV4-1, the J gene TRBJ1-2; D unclear. The CDR3 spans 15 residues. The V gene's germline CDR1 is MGHRA and CDR2 YSYEKL. The V end was cut by 1 base, the J end by 1 base, with 10 bases between.

The chain uses TRBV11-2 and TRBJ2-7; 7 positions agree with TRBD1. V trimming: 4 bases; J trimming: 0 bases; junction bases outside the gene matches: 6. The CDR3 covers 15 residues. CDR1 is SGHAT, CDR2 FQNNGV, per germline. The CDR3: CASSSRTGLSYEQYF. Here the CDR3 DNA reads TGTGCCAGCAGCTCCCGGACAGGTCTCTCCTACGAGCAGTACTTC.

The chain combines TRBV21-1 with TRBJ1-3. TRBV21-1 is classified as a pseudogene. CDR3 length: 13 residues. The CDR3 DNA follows: TGTGCCAGCGCGGGCAGGACTGGAAACACCATATATTTT. Amino acids: CASAGRTGNTIYF.

This chain connects TRBV27 to TRBJ1-4; D is possibly TRBD1 (5 bases). V dropped 6 bases and J dropped 7 bases, with 24 bases sitting between them. Germline V CDR1 and CDR2: MNHEY, SMNVEV (reference sequence). The CDR3 sequence is 17 residues long. CDR3 region: CASRPRIGRGVGEKLFF. CDR3 bases: TGTGCCAGCAGACCCAGGATAGGTCGGGGGGTGGGTGAAAAACTGTTTTTT.

The rearrangement links TRBV28 to TRBJ1-3; the D gene is possibly TRBD1 (5 bases). This CDR3 comprises 17 residues. CDR1 and CDR2 from the germline V gene are MDHEN and SYDVKM. Trimming shortened V by 5 bases and J by 0 bases, and 17 bases separated the two germline ends. The CDR3 sequence is CASSVGGEADSGNTIYF. The CDR3 DNA is TGTGCCAGCAGTGTCGGGGGGGAGGCGGACTCTGGAAACACCATATATTTT.

The chain uses TRBV9 and TRBJ1-3, with D uncertain. This CDR3 comprises 16 residues. Per germline, CDR1 SGDLS and CDR2 YYNGEE. V lost 3 bases to trimming and J lost 2 bases, with 15 bases between them. In DNA, the CDR3 is TGTGCCAGCAGCGGATCCACTCTACCGCCTGGAAACACCATATATTTT. Residues: CASSGSTLPPGNTIYF.

The V and J genes are TRBV21-1 and TRBJ2-7; no DNA check was done on the table's D call, TRBD2. TRBV21-1 is a listed pseudogene. The CDR3 sequence is 18 residues long. Here the CDR3 reads CASTLNWTSGRSSYEQYF. The CDR3, as DNA: TGTGCCAGCACCCTGAACTGGACTAGCGGCCGTAGCTCCTACGAGCAGTACTTC.

The chain carries TRBV19 and TRBJ1-4; 7 bases align to TRBD1. The CDR3 has 16 amino acids. Germline trimming cut 4 bases from V and 0 bases from J; bases unmatched to any gene: 5. CDR1 is LNHDA and CDR2 is SQIVND in the germline V gene (reference sequence). The CDR3 is CASSSPGGATNEKLFF. The CDR3 coding sequence is TGTGCCAGTAGTAGCCCAGGGGGAGCAACTAATGAAAAACTGTTTTTT. Drawing the rest from reference TRBV19 and TRBJ1-4, the complete variable domain is DGGITQSPKYLFRKEGQNVTLSCEQNLNHDAMYWYRQDPGQGLRLIYYSQIVNDFQKGDIAEGYSVSREKKESFPLTVTSAQKNPTAFYLCASSSPGGATNEKLFFGSGTQLSVL.

The CDR3 DNA is TGTGCCAGCAGCCCAGGGGGAGGCGAGGGCTATGGCTACACCTTC. This codes for CASSPGGGEGYGYTF. The gene calls are TRBV21-1 and TRBJ1-2; TRBD1, as called in the table, went unchecked against the DNA. TRBV21-1 is termed a pseudogene. There are 15 residues in the CDR3.

This clone was seen a handful of times. This chain connects TRBV30 to TRBJ1-2; 7 positions agree with TRBD1. The germline V gene has CDR1 GTSNPN and CDR2 SVGIG (reference sequence). The CDR3 covers 13 residues. J gave up 6 bases and V 7 bases, and 11 bases lay outside the gene matches. The CDR3 loop is CAYRGLGGNGYTF. The DNA for the CDR3 is TGTGCCTACAGGGGTCTTGGGGGAAATGGCTACACCTTC.

This clone was detected once. This chain connects TRBV3-1 (or the pseudogene TRBV3-2) to TRBJ2-6; 11 bases match TRBD1. CDR1 and CDR2 (germline): LGHDT, YNNKEL (reference sequence). The CDR3 totals 18 residues. After removal of 4 bases from V and 4 bases from J, the junction contained 9 bases not matched to a gene. CDR3 sequence reads: CASSRHGQGAGGANVLTF. The CDR3 DNA reads TGTGCCAGCAGCCGACACGGACAGGGGGCGGGAGGGGCCAACGTCCTGACTTTC.

This chain uses TRBV18 with TRBJ2-5, with D maybe TRBD2 (6 bases). This CDR3 is 15 amino acids long. Germline-derived CDR1 and CDR2 are KGHSH and LQKENI. Trimming cost V 3 bases and J 0 bases, with 11 bases left between them. The CDR3 here is CASSPRPSDQETQYF. CDR3 in DNA: TGTGCCAGCTCACCCCGACCTAGCGACCAAGAGACCCAGTACTTC.

The V gene is TRBV3-1 (or the pseudogene TRBV3-2), the J gene TRBJ2-2, with TRBD2 matching 8 bases. This CDR3 is 12 amino acids long. Per the germline V gene, CDR1 is LGHDT and CDR2 is YNNKEL (reference sequence). V gave up 3 bases and J gave up 13 bases; unmatched junction bases: 4. In DNA form, the CDR3 reads TGTGCCAGCAGCCATAGCGGGGTAGGGCTGTTTTTT. It encodes CASSHSGVGLFF.

This sequence joins TRBV5-4 and TRBJ1-2, with TRBD1 identical over 7 bases. This CDR3 region has 14 residues. J lost 2 bases, V lost 4 bases, and 5 bases had no gene match. Germline CDR1 and CDR2: SGHNT and YYREEE (reference sequence). DNA for the CDR3: TGTGCCAGCAGCGAGGGGACAGACAACTATGGCTACACCTTC. This codes for CASSEGTDNYGYTF.

The chain links TRBV3-1 (or the pseudogene TRBV3-2) to TRBJ1-2, with D perhaps matching TRBD1 (6 bases). The CDR3 covers 14 residues. Trimming took 4 bases from V and 4 from J, leaving 13 bases between them. The germline V gene encodes CDR1 LGHDT and CDR2 YNNKEL (reference sequence). CDR3 in DNA: TGTGCCAGCAGCCCTTACGCACAGGGCTATGGCTACACCTTC. It specifies CASSPYAQGYGYTF.

This clone was counted between two and nine times. The chain's CDR3 is CASSIGVETQYF. The CDR3 DNA sequence: TGTGCCAGTAGTATCGGGGTAGAGACCCAGTACTTC. The rearrangement uses TRBV19 and TRBJ2-5; D might be TRBD2 (5 bases). This CDR3 comprises 12 residues. Trimming removed 3 bases from V and 4 bases from J, with 6 bases in between. Per the germline V gene, CDR1 is LNHDA and CDR2 is SQIVND (reference sequence).

The chain couples TRBV4-1 to TRBJ2-7, with 12 bases fitting TRBD2. The germline V gene encodes CDR1 MGHRA and CDR2 YSYEKL. V gave up 0 bases and J gave up 12 bases; unmatched junction bases: 9. The CDR3 has 15 amino acids. The CDR3 protein is CASSQDGLAGGLRYF. The DNA for the CDR3 is TGCGCCAGCAGCCAAGATGGGCTAGCGGGGGGGCTTCGGTACTTC.

The rearrangement links TRBV3-1 (or the pseudogene TRBV3-2) to TRBJ1-2; the match to TRBD1 covers 8 bases. This CDR3 has 14 amino acids. The V and J ends lost 4 bases and 7 bases, in that order; junction bases with no gene match: 8. CDR1 is LGHDT and CDR2 is YNNKEL in the germline V gene (reference sequence). The CDR3 loop reads CASSPRDRRGGYTF. The CDR3 DNA is TGTGCCAGCAGCCCACGGGACAGGCGAGGTGGCTACACCTTC.

The rearrangement uses TRBV11-2 and TRBJ2-4; 13 positions agree with TRBD2. The J segment lost 2 bases and the V segment lost 5 bases, leaving 9 bases of the junction unmatched. CDR1 SGHAT and CDR2 FQNNGV come from the germline V gene. This CDR3 has 18 amino acids. CDR3 nucleotides: TGTGCCAGCAGCCTACTAGCGGGGGGGCCGCGATCCAAAAACATTCAGTACTTC. This encodes CASSLLAGGPRSKNIQYF.